This T cell receptor beta chain originates from a study of molecular identifiers for immune sequencing clone quantification. Previously described methods and listed TCR primers were employed for the bulk TCR libraries. TCRdb reprocessed the PCR reads with MiXCR, giving one entry per CDR3 protein. This table has 400,000 to 600,000 distinct CDR3 sequences, 20% to 25% appearing once. This clonotype was seen only a few times. Its antigen is not identified. Naive CD8 libraries used about 20,000 to 1,000,000 sorted cells and 10%, 30% or 50% RNA. Sorting isolated naive CD8 T cells as CD8+CD4-CCR7+CD45RA+ events. Study-level results: Clones of above 20 RNA copies carried over 99% of effector molecules; in naive cells they carried under 1%.

Germline loops: CDR1 SGHTA, CDR2 FQGTGA. V lost 3 bases to trimming and J lost 5 bases, with 8 bases between them. CDR3 length: 13 residues. The sequenced sample consisted of naive CD8+ T cells from blood, with Jurkat cell RNA spiked in. Subset reported: FACS-sorted CD8+CD4-CCR7+CD45RA+ naive T cells. The TCR was taken from a human donor in good health. Some libraries in this study had Jurkat cell RNA spiked in. The chain has TRBV7-3 and TRBJ2-1; D gene ambiguous. CDR3 sequence: CASSFIGDNEQFF. In DNA, the CDR3 is TGTGCCAGCAGCTTTATCGGAGACAATGAGCAGTTCTTC.